This T cell receptor beta chain was documented in a study of blood T cell repertoires in COVID-19. As for the study in general: The United States, Italy and Spain provided the acute and convalescent COVID-19 samples. Nucleic acid was either cDNA or gDNA, and it came from T cells, B-cell-depleted T cells, or PBMCs.

The V gene's germline CDR1 is LNHDA and CDR2 SQIVND (reference sequence). The V segment lost 6 bases and the J segment 0 bases; nucleotides outside the gene matches: 13. The CDR3 runs 19 residues. Authors' processing steps: It was from reference gene primer amplification that nucleated cell counts were estimated. Clones were read by immunoSEQ multiplex PCR, and TCRdb kept only the in-frame ones, dropping some. That table is the source of V, J and clone size, and D and trimming were worked out from the DNA. This table has 71,000 or so clones, about nine tenths appearing once. This clonotype was obtained from a young woman with acute or convalescent COVID-19. V gene TRBV19 combines with J gene TRBJ1-4, with 10 bases identical to TRBD1. Sequenced: peripheral blood. The CDR3: CASRRVRDRGLATNEKLFF. The CDR3 DNA is TGTGCCAGTAGACGAGTACGGGACAGGGGTCTTGCAACTAATGAAAAACTGTTTTTT.